This T cell receptor beta chain is from a study of CD8 T cells in Susac syndrome. Study-level results: It was acknowledged by the study that relatively few individuals were included in its TCR sequencing and HLA analysis.

For this clonotype: The antigen is undetermined.

V lost 4 bases and J lost 2, with 14 bases in between. Germline CDR1 MNHEY, CDR2 SVGEGT. This CDR3 comprises 15 residues. FACS was used to enrich TEMRA cells, whereas the CD8+ and CD4+ T cells were obtained by negative isolation. cDNA came from roughly 0.53 to 1 ug RNA primed by random hexamers. With immunoSEQ multiplex PCR, TCR beta CDR3 was amplified across 54 Vbeta and 13 Jbeta. TCRdb ran MiXCR on the immunoSEQ multiplex PCR reads and lists one entry per CDR3 protein. Of 250,000 to 350,000 distinct CDR3 sequences listed, roughly 94% are singletons. V and J are TRBV6-2 or TRBV6-3 and TRBJ2-5; a weak D match, TRBD2 (6 bases). Sequencing was performed on CD4+ T cells from PBMCs. This TCR came from a human donor with multiple sclerosis. The CDR3 nucleotides read TGTGCCAGCAGTTCGGGACTTGGGACTCAAGAGACCCAGTACTTC. Its translation: CASSSGLGTQETQYF.